The source of this T cell receptor (beta chain) is a study of blood T cell repertoires in COVID-19. Study as a whole: Donors in the United States, Italy and Spain gave samples during acute or convalescent COVID-19. From T cells, B-cell-depleted T cells, or PBMCs came the material, which was cDNA or gDNA.

Methods used by the authors: Nucleated cell number was recorded as an estimate derived from reference gene primer amplification. Assay: immunoSEQ multiplex PCR; the TCRdb copy retains only in-frame clones and omits some. V and J calls and clone size are copied from that table; D and trimming were computed from the DNA. The sample holds about 240,000 clones, about 80% seen once. The CDR3 covers 15 residues. Germline CDR1 and CDR2: SGHTA and FQGNSA. After removal of 5 bases from V and 4 bases from J, the junction contained 8 bases not matched to a gene. The TCR sequence derives from an elderly woman with acute or convalescent COVID-19. This chain uses TRBV7-2 with TRBJ2-5; 9 bases match TRBD1. Specimen: peripheral blood. CDR3 in amino acids: CASSTQGAVPETQYF. The CDR3 DNA is TGTGCCAGCAGCACACAGGGGGCCGTCCCAGAGACCCAGTACTTC.